Sequencing of this T cell receptor (beta chain) was carried out in a study of Graves' ophthalmopathy and Graves' hyperthyroidism. Study-level results: Most thyroid clonotypes with frequency above 0.001 were detected in blood too. An 81.08% specificity and around 86% sensitivity were achieved by a 13-signature model that separated ophthalmopathy from stable hyperthyroidism.

Ten or more counts support this clonotype. Its antigen is currently unknown. V trimming: 4 bases; J trimming: 3 bases; junction bases outside the gene matches: 2. This CDR3 contains 13 residues. Germline assignment: CDR1 SGHRS and CDR2 YFSETQ. RNA transcripts were the source from which TCR beta CDR3 regions were amplified. First-round RT-PCR relied on HTBI primers, and a second-round multiplex PCR came next. TCRdb independently ran MiXCR on the multiplex PCR reads; one entry per CDR3 protein. The data contain about 380,000 distinct CDR3 sequences, 15% of them seen just once; the ten biggest clones take up approximately 7%. Orbital computed tomography, together with clinical symptoms, serum thyroxine, TRAb and thyroid ultrasound, was used for diagnosis. The authors isolated PBMCs from about 10 ml of fresh peripheral blood.

Specimen: peripheral blood. The chain recombines TRBV5-1 with TRBJ2-7, with 9 positions matching TRBD1. The TCR comes from a woman aged 18-29 years with stable Graves' hyperthyroidism. In nucleotides, the CDR3 is TGCGCCAGCAGCAACAGGGGGCTCTACGAGCAGTACTTC. It specifies CASSNRGLYEQYF.